These 27 T cell receptor beta chains share one sample of origin, sequenced in a study of kidney transplant recipient with SARS-CoV-2 infection. One entry per CDR3 protein, called by TCRdb with MiXCR from the reads. The sample includes fewer than 250,000 distinct CDR3 sequences, about 28% of them seen just once. Material: a blood sample, obtained at baseline and on roughly day 110 from a kidney transplant recipient. These TCRs come from a young adult male patient who had COVID-19 and was a kidney transplant recipient. Some T cells may be graft donor cells.

This clonotype has a count of ten or more. This chain links TRBV4-3 with TRBJ1-2; 10 bases are shared with TRBD1. The CDR3 has 17 amino acids. Germline V gene sequence: CDR1 LGHNA, CDR2 YSLEER. The J segment lost 6 bases and the V segment lost 3 bases, leaving 13 bases of the junction unmatched. In nucleotides, the CDR3 is TGCGCCAGCAGCCAGACCTACCGGGACAGGGGTATAAATGGCTACACCTTC. As protein: CASSQTYRDRGINGYTF.

The table lists this clonotype with many counts. The chain links TRBV2 to TRBJ2-3; D assignment may be TRBD1 or TRBD2 (5 bases each). The V gene's germline CDR1 is SNHLY and CDR2 FYNNEI. This CDR3 is built from 16 residues. Trimming shortened V by 2 bases and J by 2 bases, and 14 bases separated the two germline ends. The CDR3 reads CASSELLRGYTDTQYF. The CDR3 DNA reads as TGTGCCAGCAGTGAACTTTTGAGGGGCTACACAGATACGCAGTATTTT. The whole variable domain, remainder taken from reference TRBV2 and TRBJ2-3, is EPEVTQTPSHQVTQMGQEVILRCVPISNHLYFYWYRQILGQKVEFLVSFYNNEISEKSEIFDDQFSVERPDGSNFTLKIRSTKLEDSAMYFCASSELLRGYTDTQYFGPGTRLTVL.

In DNA, the CDR3 is TGTGCCAGCAGCTTAAGGCCGGTTAGGGATGAGCAGTTCTTC. This sequence encodes CASSLRPVRDEQFF. V gene TRBV7-9 combines with J gene TRBJ2-1; D gene uncertain. The germline V gene encodes CDR1 SEHNR and CDR2 FQNEAQ (reference sequence). Trimming removed 2 bases at V and 8 bases at J, with 13 bases between. CDR3 length: 14 residues.

As to this clonotype: A much bigger clone sits one base away, suggesting this may be a read error. The V gene is TRBV29-1, the J gene TRBJ1-2; 9 bases match TRBD1. Germline V gene data show CDR1 as SQVTM and CDR2 as ANQGSEA. V shed 5 bases and J 5 bases; nucleotides not matched to a gene: 9. This CDR3 is 14 amino acids long. The CDR3 DNA reads TGCAGCGTTTTTCCGGGACAGGGACCTTATGGCTACACCTTC. This gives the protein CSVFPGQGPYGYTF.

In its sample, this clonotype was seen many times. The rearrangement links TRBV6-8 to TRBJ1-2; D not certain. The CDR3 runs 17 residues. The germline V gene has CDR1 MNHGY and CDR2 SAAAGT. The V gene lost 4 bases and the J gene lost 4 bases, with 22 bases spanning the gap. This CDR3 is CASSSVLRSRKTYGYTF. For the CDR3, the DNA is TGTGCCAGCAGTTCGGTTCTACGCTCTAGAAAGACCTATGGCTACACCTTC.

The table lists this clonotype with many counts. As DNA, the CDR3 is TGTGCCAGCAGCTTAAGGGCTTGGGATAATTCACCCCTCCACTTT. It translates to CASSLRAWDNSPLHF. The genes are TRBV11-2 and TRBJ1-6; D not certain. Germline CDR1 reads SGHAT; CDR2 reads FQNNGV. Between the trimmed V and J ends, which lost 2 bases and 5 bases, there was a span of 10 bases. This CDR3 has 15 amino acids.

This clonotype was observed at least ten times. This chain connects TRBV6-5 to TRBJ1-5; D remains ambiguous. Trimming removed 6 bases from V and 6 bases from J, with 12 bases in between. CDR1 and CDR2 from the germline V gene are MNHEY and SVGAGI. The CDR3 runs 13 residues. CDR3: CASRKMRGQPQHF. The CDR3 bases are TGTGCCAGCAGGAAAATGCGGGGTCAGCCCCAGCATTTT.

The chain uses TRBV7-3 and TRBJ2-3; a possible D gene is TRBD1 (5 bases). Looked up from germline, CDR1 is SGHTA and CDR2 is FQGTGA. Trimming removed 2 bases from V and 5 bases from J, with 17 bases in between. The CDR3 consists of 16 residues. CDR3 nucleotides: TGTGCCAGCAGCTTATTAGGGAACCAGCAGGGAGATACGCAGTATTTT. The encoded protein is CASSLLGNQQGDTQYF. Supplemented by reference TRBV7-3 and TRBJ2-3, the full variable domain reads GAGVSQTPSNKVTEKGKYVELRCDPISGHTALYWYRQSLGQGPEFLIYFQGTGAADDSGLPNDRFFAVRPEGSVSTLKIQRTERGDSAVYLCASSLLGNQQGDTQYFGPGTRLTVL.

This clonotype was counted at least ten times. V and J are TRBV19 and TRBJ2-7; D possibly corresponds to TRBD1 (5 bases). The CDR3 is 14 residues long. Germline-derived CDR1 and CDR2 are LNHDA and SQIVND (reference sequence). Trimming took off 4 bases at V and 3 bases at J, with 13 bases between the two ends. CDR3 sequence reads: CASSRTHAGYEQYF. The CDR3 DNA reads TGTGCCAGTAGTAGGACACATGCCGGCTACGAGCAGTACTTC.

This clonotype was observed many times. V and J are TRBV7-3 and TRBJ2-7, with 9 bases lining up with TRBD1. The V gene's germline CDR1 is SGHTA and CDR2 FQGTGA. V lost 5 bases to trimming and J lost 6 bases; unmatched junction nucleotides: 5. The CDR3 extends over 13 amino acids. For the CDR3, the DNA is TGTGCCAGCAGCCGGGACAGGGTTAGCGAGCAGTACTTC. This translates into CASSRDRVSEQYF. The full variable domain, in which reference TRBV7-3 and TRBJ2-7 provide the parts outside the CDR3, is GAGVSQTPSNKVTEKGKYVELRCDPISGHTALYWYRQSLGQGPEFLIYFQGTGAADDSGLPNDRFFAVRPEGSVSTLKIQRTERGDSAVYLCASSRDRVSEQYFGPGTRLTVT.

Ten or more counts support this clonotype. The J gene is TRBJ2-7, the V gene TRBV5-7, with TRBD1 matching over 7 bases. TRBV5-7 is filed as an ORF, its function uncertain. This CDR3 has 13 amino acids. Unmatched junction bases numbered 3, after V lost 0 bases and J lost 6 bases. The CDR3 is CASSLENRGEQYF. The CDR3 DNA reads as TGTGCCAGCAGCTTGGAGAACAGGGGCGAGCAGTACTTC.

This clonotype was recorded at least ten times. The chain has TRBV7-9 and TRBJ1-2, with D unresolved. Trimming removed 4 bases at V and 5 bases at J, with 11 bases between. The CDR3 is 13 residues long. Germline CDR1 SEHNR, CDR2 FQNEAQ (reference sequence). The CDR3 DNA follows: TGTGCCAGCAGCTCCGTGCCAATATATGGCTACACCTTC. Residues: CASSSVPIYGYTF. Full variable domain (outside the CDR3, taken from reference TRBV7-9 and TRBJ1-2): DTGVSQNPRHKITKRGQNVTFRCDPISEHNRLYWYRQTLGQGPEFLTYFQNEAQLEKSRLLSDRFSAERPKGSFSTLEIQRTEQGDSAMYLCASSSVPIYGYTFGSGTRLTVV.

With regard to this clonotype: This may stem from a read error, because a much larger clone lies one nucleotide away. V gene TRBV11-2 combines with J gene TRBJ1-2; no clear D. The ends were cut back, 5 bases at V and 4 bases at J, with 23 bases in the middle. The V gene's germline CDR1 is SGHAT and CDR2 FQNNGV. The CDR3 has 17 amino acids. Here the CDR3 reads CASSQWETSRKTYGYTF. CDR3 in DNA: TGTGCCAGCAGCCAGTGGGAAACAAGCAGAAAGACCTATGGCTACACCTTC.

This clonotype appeared many times. The chain joins TRBV3-1 to TRBJ2-5; no clear D. The CDR3 covers 17 residues. Between the trimmed V and J ends, which lost 5 bases and 5 bases, there was a span of 24 bases. The germline V gene encodes CDR1 LGHDT and CDR2 YNNKEL (reference sequence). The CDR3 loop reads CASSNTIPISFSETQYF. CDR3 coding DNA: TGTGCCAGCAGCAATACAATTCCCATTTCTTTCTCTGAGACCCAGTACTTC.

This clonotype was seen at least ten times. This chain uses TRBV6-2 or TRBV6-3 with TRBJ2-3; 10 positions agree with TRBD2. The CDR3 is 17 amino acids. Germline CDR1 is MNHEY and CDR2 is SVGEGT. V lost 2 bases and J lost 5; bases outside the gene matches: 10. The CDR3 reads CASSYAGAGGPRDTQYF. In DNA form, the CDR3 reads TGTGCCAGCAGTTACGCCGGAGCGGGAGGGCCTAGAGATACGCAGTATTTT.

This clonotype appeared many times. The V call is TRBV7-9, the J call TRBJ2-2; 11 bases line up with TRBD2. This CDR3 comprises 16 residues. Germline V gene data show CDR1 as SEHNR and CDR2 as FQNEAQ (reference sequence). V was pared by 5 bases and J by 7 bases, with 9 bases of the junction left unmatched. CDR3 sequence (DNA): TGTGCCAGCAGCGCGACTAGCGGGAAGGTTAACGGGGAGCTGTTTTTT. Translated: CASSATSGKVNGELFF.

This clonotype was seen ten or more times. The J gene is TRBJ1-4, the V gene TRBV25-1, with unresolved D. Trimming cost V 1 base and J 0 bases, with 9 bases left between them. The germline V gene encodes CDR1 MGHDK and CDR2 SYGVNS. The CDR3 covers 16 residues. CDR3 protein: CASSEFRSSTNEKLFF. The CDR3 region has the DNA TGTGCCAGCAGTGAATTCCGGTCATCAACTAATGAAAAACTGTTTTTT.

This clonotype has ten or more counts. The rearrangement joins TRBV7-3 to TRBJ2-2, with 9 bases lining up with TRBD2. V was pared by 5 bases and J by 1 base, with 2 bases of the junction left unmatched. Germline V CDR1 and CDR2: SGHTA, FQGTGA. This CDR3 has 15 residues. The CDR3 spells CASSNSGGNTGELFF. CDR3 bases: TGTGCCAGCAGCAATAGCGGGGGGAACACCGGGGAGCTGTTTTTT.

This clonotype has a count of ten or more. The chain is built from TRBV5-1 and TRBJ1-1, with D perhaps TRBD1 (6 bases). V was clipped by 4 bases and J by 4 bases, with 14 bases between them. Germline CDR1 is SGHRS and CDR2 is YFSETQ. The CDR3 has 14 amino acids. This CDR3 reads CASSKQGLSTEAFF. CDR3 nucleotides: TGCGCCAGCAGCAAACAGGGTTTGAGCACTGAAGCTTTCTTT.

This clonotype was counted ten times or more. The chain recombines TRBV12-3 or TRBV12-4 with TRBJ2-3, with D perhaps matching TRBD2 (5 bases). This CDR3 is 16 amino acids long. V was trimmed by 3 bases and J by 2 bases, leaving 15 bases between them. The CDR3 loop is CASSFRGWAITDTQYF. The CDR3 coding sequence is TGTGCCAGCAGTTTCCGAGGGTGGGCTATCACAGATACGCAGTATTTT.

This clonotype was detected ten times or more. V gene TRBV9 combines with J gene TRBJ1-2; D gene unclear. The CDR3 length is 15 residues. V lost 4 bases and J lost 2, with 15 bases in between. The germline CDR1 and CDR2 sequences are SGDLS and YYNGEE. CDR3 in DNA: TGTGCCAGCAGCCCCCTGAGTAGGAAGAACTATGGCTACACCTTC. Translation: CASSPLSRKNYGYTF.

This clonotype occurred many times. This chain uses TRBV25-1 with TRBJ1-1; no definite D call. Germline V gives CDR1 MGHDK, CDR2 SYGVNS. CDR3 length: 11 amino acids. V was trimmed by 5 bases and J by 7 bases, leaving 8 bases between them. This chain's CDR3 is CASSWLSEAFF. The CDR3 coding sequence is TGTGCCAGCAGTTGGCTAAGTGAAGCTTTCTTT.

This clonotype was recorded many times. The V call is TRBV21-1, the J call TRBJ2-3. TRBV21-1 is tagged as a pseudogene. The CDR3 consists of 17 residues. CDR3 bases: TGTGCCAGCAGGTCTCGCGTAGCTACAGTCATGCAAGATACGCAGTATTTT. Its translation is CASRSRVATVMQDTQYF.

As to this clonotype: A much larger clone differs by one base, so this may be a read error. V and J are TRBV7-9 and TRBJ2-1; D perhaps matches TRBD2 (6 bases). The CDR3 is made up of 18 amino acids. Germline V gives CDR1 SEHNR, CDR2 FQNEAQ (reference sequence). Trimming removed 4 bases at V and 7 bases at J, with 26 bases between. CDR3 loop: CASSSPGSGPTGLNEQFF. The CDR3 DNA reads as TGTGCCAGCAGCTCCCCAGGGAGCGGGCCTACTGGATTGAATGAGCAGTTCTTC.

This clonotype showed up many times. V and J are TRBV5-6 and TRBJ2-5; unclear D gene. Trimming cost V 7 bases and J 4 bases, with 8 bases left between them. This CDR3 contains 11 residues. Looked up from germline, CDR1 is SGHDT and CDR2 is YYEEEE. CDR3 DNA: TGTGCCAGCTCCGCCCGAGAGACCCAGTACTTC. This translates into CASSARETQYF.

Turning to this clonotype: A single base separates this from a much larger clone, so it may be a read error. The chain carries TRBV7-9 and TRBJ2-3, with D possibly matching TRBD2 (6 bases). CDR3 length: 13 amino acids. Germline CDR1 SEHNR, CDR2 FQNEAQ (reference sequence). CDR3 loop: CASSFPSGDMQYF. In nucleotides, the CDR3 is TGTGCCAGCAGCTTCCCCTCGGGAGATATGCAGTATTTT.

Points on this clonotype: Possible read error: a much larger clone is one base away. J is TRBJ1-1 and V is TRBV19, with D possibly matching TRBD1 (5 bases). Germline-derived CDR1 and CDR2 are LNHDA and SQIVND (reference sequence). This CDR3 region has 14 residues. The CDR3 sequence: CARSALRENTEAFF. CDR3 bases: TGTGCCCGTAGTGCCCTCAGGGAGAACACTGAAGCTTTCTTT.